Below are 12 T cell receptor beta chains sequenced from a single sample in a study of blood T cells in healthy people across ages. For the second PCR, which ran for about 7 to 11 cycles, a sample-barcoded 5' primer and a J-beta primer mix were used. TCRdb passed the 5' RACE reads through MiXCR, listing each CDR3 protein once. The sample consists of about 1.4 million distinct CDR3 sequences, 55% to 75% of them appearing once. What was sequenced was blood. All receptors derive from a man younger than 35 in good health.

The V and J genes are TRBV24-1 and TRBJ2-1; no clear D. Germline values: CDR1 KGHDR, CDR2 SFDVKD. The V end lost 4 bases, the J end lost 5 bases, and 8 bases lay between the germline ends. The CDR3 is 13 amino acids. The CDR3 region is CATSDIHNNEQFF. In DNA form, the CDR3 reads TGTGCCACCAGTGACATACACAACAATGAGCAGTTCTTC.

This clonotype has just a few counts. CDR3 protein: CASSFLQGLVGYTF. CDR3 nucleotide sequence: TGTGCCAGCAGCTTTCTGCAGGGACTGGTTGGCTACACCTTC. The V gene is TRBV7-9, the J gene TRBJ1-2, with D possibly being TRBD1 (5 bases). Trimming removed 3 bases from V and 7 bases from J, with 15 bases in between. Germline values: CDR1 SEHNR, CDR2 FQNEAQ (reference sequence). The CDR3 consists of 14 residues.

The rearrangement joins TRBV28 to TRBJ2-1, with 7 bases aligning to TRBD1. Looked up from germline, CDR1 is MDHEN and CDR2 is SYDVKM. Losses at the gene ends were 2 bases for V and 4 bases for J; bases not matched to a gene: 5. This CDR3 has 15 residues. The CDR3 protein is CASSLGTEPYNEQFF. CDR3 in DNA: TGTGCCAGCAGTTTAGGGACAGAGCCGTACAATGAGCAGTTCTTC.

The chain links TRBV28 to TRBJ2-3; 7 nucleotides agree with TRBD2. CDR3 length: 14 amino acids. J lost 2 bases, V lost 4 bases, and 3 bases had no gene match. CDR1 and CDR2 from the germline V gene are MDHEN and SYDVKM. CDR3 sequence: CASSSAGFTDTQYF. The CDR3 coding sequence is TGTGCCAGCAGTTCAGCGGGGTTCACAGATACGCAGTATTTT.

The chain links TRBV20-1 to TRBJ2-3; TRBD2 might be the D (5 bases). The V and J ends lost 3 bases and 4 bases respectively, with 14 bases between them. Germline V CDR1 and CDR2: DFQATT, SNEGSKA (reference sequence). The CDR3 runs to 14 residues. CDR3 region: CSASLALTPDTQYF. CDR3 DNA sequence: TGCAGTGCTAGCCTAGCACTCACACCAGATACGCAGTATTTT.

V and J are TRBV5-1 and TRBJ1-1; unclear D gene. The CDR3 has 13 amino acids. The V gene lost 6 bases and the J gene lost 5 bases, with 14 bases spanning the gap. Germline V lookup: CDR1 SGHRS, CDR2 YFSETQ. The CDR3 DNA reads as TGCGCCAGCACCAACTCGGGCTCGACTGAAGCTTTCTTT. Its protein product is CASTNSGSTEAFF.

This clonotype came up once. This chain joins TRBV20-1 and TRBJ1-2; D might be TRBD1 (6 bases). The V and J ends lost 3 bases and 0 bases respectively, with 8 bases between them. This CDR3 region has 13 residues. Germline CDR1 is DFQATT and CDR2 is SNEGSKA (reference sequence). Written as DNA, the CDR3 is TGCAGTGCTAGGAGGACAGCTAACTATGGCTACACCTTC. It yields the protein CSARRTANYGYTF.

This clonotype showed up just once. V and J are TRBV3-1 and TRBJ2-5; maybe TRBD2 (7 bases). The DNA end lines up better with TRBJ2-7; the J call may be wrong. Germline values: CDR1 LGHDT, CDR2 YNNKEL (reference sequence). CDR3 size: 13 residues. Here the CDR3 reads CASRSGGEYEQYF. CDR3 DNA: TGTGCCAGCAGGTCGGGGGGCGAATACGAGCAGTACTTC.

Here the CDR3 reads CARRVMGDSGNTIYF. The CDR3 bases are TGTGCCCGCCGTGTGATGGGAGACTCTGGAAACACCATATATTTT. V and J are TRBV6-6 and TRBJ1-3, with unresolved D. The germline CDR1 and CDR2 sequences are MNHNY and SVGAGI (reference sequence). This CDR3 spans 15 amino acids. V lost 11 bases and J 0 bases, leaving 17 bases between the germline ends.

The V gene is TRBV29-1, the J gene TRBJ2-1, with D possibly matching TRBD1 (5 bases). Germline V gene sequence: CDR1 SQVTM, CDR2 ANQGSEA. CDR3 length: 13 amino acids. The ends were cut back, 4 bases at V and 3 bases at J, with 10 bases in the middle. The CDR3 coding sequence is TGCAGCGTTGGAAGGCAGGGCTACAATGAGCAGTTCTTC. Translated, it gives CSVGRQGYNEQFF.

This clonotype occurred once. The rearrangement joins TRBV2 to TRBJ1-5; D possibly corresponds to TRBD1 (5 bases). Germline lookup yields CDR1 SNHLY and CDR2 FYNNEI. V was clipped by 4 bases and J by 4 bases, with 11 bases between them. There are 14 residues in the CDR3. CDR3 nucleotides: TGTGCCAGCAGTGGGAGGGAGGGGAATCAGCCCCAGCATTTT. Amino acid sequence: CASSGREGNQPQHF.

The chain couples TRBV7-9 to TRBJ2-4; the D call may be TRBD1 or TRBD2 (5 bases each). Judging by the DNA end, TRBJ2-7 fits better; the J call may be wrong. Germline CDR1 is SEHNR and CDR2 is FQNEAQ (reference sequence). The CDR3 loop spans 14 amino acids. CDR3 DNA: TGTGCCAGCAACCCACGGGACGGTTCCTACGAGCAGTACTTC. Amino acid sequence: CASNPRDGSYEQYF.